The subject of this entry is one T cell receptor (beta chain). A multiplex PCR was run with 60 Vbeta primers and 13 Jbeta primers. Profiling relied on immunoSEQ multiplex PCR, and the TCRdb table lists in-frame clones only, not all of them. The sample includes fewer than 150,000 clones, about four fifths seen only once; the top ten take 4% to 5%. In germline, CDR1 is LGHNT, CDR2 FRNRAP. This CDR3 is built from 15 residues. With 2 bases clipped from V and 7 bases from J, the junction kept 2 bases outside the gene matches. This sample is part of a study of cytomegalovirus exposure and HLA in healthy donors. Healthy bone marrow donors made up the cohort.

What was sequenced was PBMCs. The V gene is TRBV12-5, the J gene TRBJ1-6; 10 bases are shared with TRBD1. This receptor was taken from a man in his forties in good health and CMV-seropositive. CDR3 sequence: CASGLWDRGNSPLHF. The CDR3 DNA reads as TGTGCTAGTGGTTTGTGGGACAGGGGAAATTCACCCCTCCACTTT. The full variable domain, its missing parts supplied by reference TRBV12-5 and TRBJ1-6, is DARVTQTPRHKVTEMGQEVTMRCQPILGHNTVFWYRQTMMQGLELLAYFRNRAPLDDSGMPKDRFSAEMPDATLATLKIQPSEPRDSAVYFCASGLWDRGNSPLHFGNGTRLTVT.